This passage covers 24 T cell receptor beta chains from one sample sequenced in a study of beta chain features in type 1 diabetes. The authors reverse transcribed all of the isolated RNA, so sequencing captured expressed TCRB transcripts. The protocol was immunoSEQ multiplex PCR, while the TCRdb copy is restricted to in-frame clones and leaves out a portion. This sample yields 130,000 or so clones, of which nearly 9.5% are seen a single time; roughly 0.7% belongs to the top ten. What was sequenced was central memory CD4+ T cells from blood. These receptors were collected from a man between 18 and 35 years old in good health.

Written as DNA, the CDR3 is TGTGCCTGGATCCCGGGTCAAGAGACCCAGTACTTC. Amino acid sequence: CAWIPGQETQYF. The V gene is TRBV30, the J gene TRBJ2-5; D not resolved. V dropped 4 bases and J dropped 2 bases, with 8 bases sitting between them. In germline, CDR1 is GTSNPN, CDR2 SVGIG (reference sequence). The CDR3 runs to 12 residues. Variable domain in full (rest from reference TRBV30 and TRBJ2-5): SQTIHQWPATLVQPVGSPLSLECTVEGTSNPNLYWYRQAAGRGLQLLFYSVGIGQISSEVPQNLSASRPQDRQFILSSKKLLLSDSGFYLCAWIPGQETQYFGPGTRLLVL.

The chain uses TRBV28 and TRBJ1-4; D might be TRBD1 (6 bases). Germline V gene sequence: CDR1 MDHEN, CDR2 SYDVKM. V lost 7 bases and J lost 5, with 14 bases in between. This CDR3 is 14 amino acids long. The chain's CDR3 is CASMWGQENEKLFF. For the CDR3, the DNA is TGTGCCAGCATGTGGGGACAAGAAAATGAAAAACTGTTTTTT.

This clone was counted a few times. The V call is TRBV4-2, the J call TRBJ2-3; the D gene is possibly TRBD2 (6 bases). With 0 bases removed from V and 6 bases from J, the gap between germline ends came to 16 bases. The V gene's germline CDR1 is LGHNA and CDR2 YNFKEQ. The CDR3 has 16 amino acids. CDR3 in DNA: TGTGCCAGCAGCCAAGATCACAGCGGGTCTATGGATACGCAGTATTTT. Encoded protein: CASSQDHSGSMDTQYF.

J is TRBJ2-7 and V is TRBV7-2; 9 positions agree with TRBD1. The CDR3 extends over 16 amino acids. Trimming removed 1 base from V and 4 bases from J; junction bases left unmatched: 8. Looked up from germline, CDR1 is SGHTA and CDR2 is FQGNSA. The CDR3 loop reads CASSLVAGQGGYEQYF. DNA for the CDR3: TGTGCCAGCAGCTTAGTTGCGGGACAGGGAGGATACGAGCAGTACTTC.

The rearrangement joins TRBV28 to TRBJ1-5, with D uncertain. CDR3 length: 13 residues. Germline values: CDR1 MDHEN, CDR2 SYDVKM. V lost 8 bases and J lost 1, with 9 bases in between. The CDR3 coding sequence is TGTGCCAGCTCTGAGACAAGCAATCAGCCCCAGCATTTT. Translated: CASSETSNQPQHF.

This clone was seen many times. The J gene is TRBJ2-7, the V gene TRBV7-2; possibly TRBD2 for D (6 bases). The length of the CDR3 is 16 residues. Between the trimmed V and J ends, which lost 1 base and 1 base, there was a span of 14 bases. The germline V gene has CDR1 SGHTA and CDR2 FQGNSA. The CDR3 coding sequence is TGTGCCAGCAGCTTAGTTGCGGGGTCAGCTTCCTACGAGCAGTACTTC. Protein product: CASSLVAGSASYEQYF.

This chain connects TRBV7-2 to TRBJ2-5; a weak D match, TRBD2 (6 bases). Trimming took 4 bases from V and 7 from J, leaving 19 bases between them. Germline V gene data show CDR1 as SGHTA and CDR2 as FQGNSA. The CDR3 is made up of 15 amino acids. CDR3 in amino acids: CASSYSSEGKGTQYF. The CDR3 bases are TGTGCCAGCAGCTACTCTAGCGAAGGGAAAGGGACCCAGTACTTC.

This chain links TRBV7-3 with TRBJ1-6, with no clear D. Per the germline V gene, CDR1 is SGHTA and CDR2 is FQGTGA. V was clipped by 1 base and J by 7 bases, with 8 bases between them. The CDR3 spans 14 residues. CDR3 nucleotide sequence: TGTGCCAGCAGCTTAATATTTGGCAATTCACCCCTCCACTTT. Encoded protein: CASSLIFGNSPLHF.

The chain couples TRBV5-1 to TRBJ2-3; TRBD1 aligns across 10 bases. Germline CDR1 and CDR2: SGHRS and YFSETQ. The CDR3 totals 16 residues. The J segment lost 5 bases and the V segment lost 0 bases, leaving 6 bases of the junction unmatched. Here the CDR3 DNA reads TGCGCCAGCAGCTTGGTGAAGACAGGGGGCCAAGATACGCAGTATTTT. Its translation: CASSLVKTGGQDTQYF. The variable domain in full, completed from reference TRBV5-1 and TRBJ2-3, reads KAGVTQTPRYLIKTRGQQVTLSCSPISGHRSVSWYQQTPGQGLQFLFEYFSETQRNKGNFPGRFSGRQFSNSRSEMNVSTLELGDSALYLCASSLVKTGGQDTQYFGPGTRLTVL.

J is TRBJ1-6 and V is TRBV28; 9 nucleotides align to TRBD1. Losses at the gene ends were 7 bases for V and 8 bases for J; bases not matched to a gene: 6. CDR1 is MDHEN and CDR2 is SYDVKM in the germline V gene. The CDR3 is 14 amino acids. CDR3 amino acids: CASTKGQGHSPLHF. In nucleotides, the CDR3 is TGTGCCAGCACCAAAGGACAGGGGCATTCACCCCTCCACTTT.

Only a few counts were recorded for this clone. The chain recombines TRBV7-6 with TRBJ2-5; TRBD2 agrees at 8 bases. The CDR3 is made up of 14 amino acids. Germline CDR1 reads SGHVS; CDR2 reads FNYEAQ. Germline trimming cut 7 bases from V and 6 bases from J; bases unmatched to any gene: 10. The CDR3 DNA reads TGTGCCAGCACTTTTAGCGGGGCGTCGAAGACCCAGTACTTC. Translated, it gives CASTFSGASKTQYF. The full variable domain, completed using reference TRBV7-6 and TRBJ2-5, is GAGVSQSPRYKVTKRGQDVALRCDPISGHVSLYWYRQALGQGPEFLTYFNYEAQQDKSGLPNDRFSAERPEGSISTLTIQRTEQRDSAMYRCASTFSGASKTQYFGPGTRLLVL.

This clone was found many times. The chain couples TRBV29-1 to TRBJ2-7; possibly TRBD1 for D (6 bases). CDR1 is SQVTM and CDR2 is ANQGSEA in the germline V gene. The V end lost 4 bases, the J end lost 3 bases, and 13 bases lay between the germline ends. There are 13 residues in the CDR3. The DNA for the CDR3 is TGCAGCGTTGCCAGGGGTGGCGACTACGAGCAGTACTTC. The encoded protein is CSVARGGDYEQYF.

The V and J genes are TRBV6-5 and TRBJ2-7; 8 bases match TRBD2. Unmatched junction bases numbered 13, after V lost 10 bases and J lost 5 bases. Germline assignment: CDR1 MNHEY and CDR2 SVGAGI. CDR3 length: 14 amino acids. The CDR3 DNA reads as TGTGCCACTCTGAAACCGGGAGGGAGAGACGAGCAGTACTTC. It codes for CATLKPGGRDEQYF.

The sample holds many counts of this clone. CDR3 amino acids: CASSLSDEQFF. Here the CDR3 DNA reads TGTGCCAGCAGTTTGAGTGATGAGCAGTTCTTC. The gene calls are TRBV28 and TRBJ2-1; D unclear. This CDR3 has 11 amino acids. V lost 3 bases and J lost 8, with 5 bases in between. Germline loops: CDR1 MDHEN, CDR2 SYDVKM.

The chain uses TRBV6-1 and TRBJ1-5; D may be TRBD1 (6 bases). The CDR3 has 16 residues. V lost 2 bases and J 1 base, leaving 12 bases between the germline ends. Germline loops: CDR1 MNHNS, CDR2 SASEGT. CDR3 nucleotide sequence: TGTGCCAGCAGTGAATACGGGGGGCGAAGCAATCAGCCCCAGCATTTT. Protein: CASSEYGGRSNQPQHF.

This chain connects TRBV15 to TRBJ1-5; no clear D. The V gene's germline CDR1 is LNHNV and CDR2 YYDKDF (reference sequence). With 1 base removed from V and 1 base from J, the gap between germline ends came to 5 bases. The CDR3 extends over 14 amino acids. As DNA, the CDR3 is TGTGCCACCAGCAGAGGTCAGAGCAATCAGCCCCAGCATTTT. Its protein is CATSRGQSNQPQHF.

The chain links TRBV25-1 to TRBJ2-7; 7 nucleotides line up with TRBD1. Germline values: CDR1 MGHDK, CDR2 SYGVNS. The CDR3 covers 13 residues. J gave up 0 bases and V 5 bases, and 1 base lay outside the gene matches. The CDR3 region is CASSRQGSYEQYF. Written as DNA, the CDR3 is TGTGCCAGCAGTCGACAGGGCTCCTACGAGCAGTACTTC.

This clone was observed a few times. The rearrangement uses TRBV6-5 and TRBJ2-1, with a weak D call TRBD1 (5 bases). V lost 4 bases and J lost 8, with 15 bases in between. This CDR3 is 14 amino acids long. Per the germline V gene, CDR1 is MNHEY and CDR2 is SVGAGI. The CDR3 is CASSWTEEGDEQFF. The CDR3 nucleotides are TGTGCCAGCAGTTGGACGGAAGAAGGGGATGAGCAGTTCTTC.

This clone was observed a few times. The chain's CDR3 is CASSSTGGQGRRSSYNEQFF. DNA for the CDR3: TGCGCCAGCAGCTCCACCGGGGGACAGGGGCGTCGGAGCTCCTACAATGAGCAGTTCTTC. The chain has TRBV5-1 and TRBJ2-1, with 10 bases that match TRBD1. This CDR3 spans 20 amino acids. The V gene's germline CDR1 is SGHRS and CDR2 YFSETQ. Trimming at V came to 3 bases and at J to 0 bases, leaving 15 bases not matched to a gene. Drawing the rest from reference TRBV5-1 and TRBJ2-1, the complete variable domain is KAGVTQTPRYLIKTRGQQVTLSCSPISGHRSVSWYQQTPGQGLQFLFEYFSETQRNKGNFPGRFSGRQFSNSRSEMNVSTLELGDSALYLCASSSTGGQGRRSSYNEQFFGPGTRLTVL.

In the case of this clone: One end of the junction is discordant with germline, which a read error may explain. The chain employs TRBV6-5 and TRBJ2-7, with 7 bases that match TRBD2. Germline assignment: CDR1 MNHEY and CDR2 SVGAGI. The CDR3 runs 15 residues. In DNA form, the CDR3 reads TGTGCCAGCAGTGACTCGGGGGGTATATCCTACGAGCAGTACTTC. Its protein product is CASSDSGGISYEQYF.

This clone was seen many times. The chain recombines TRBV5-6 with TRBJ2-3; D possibly corresponds to TRBD1 (6 bases). CDR1 is SGHDT, CDR2 YYEEEE, per germline. Trimming shortened V by 7 bases and J by 5 bases, and 8 bases separated the two germline ends. The CDR3 is 11 residues long. CDR3 protein: CASGRGDTQYF. CDR3 nucleotides: TGTGCCAGCGGCAGGGGAGATACGCAGTATTTT.

This sequence joins TRBV6-1 and TRBJ2-3; 10 positions agree with TRBD1. The CDR3 sequence is 14 residues long. V lost 6 bases to trimming and J lost 3 bases; unmatched junction nucleotides: 3. Germline CDR1 reads MNHNS; CDR2 reads SASEGT. CDR3 DNA: TGTGCCAGCAGCAGGGACAGGGGAACAGATACGCAGTATTTT. Its translation: CASSRDRGTDTQYF.

CDR3: CASSPGPGSYEQYF. DNA of the CDR3: TGTGCCAGCAGCCCAGGGCCAGGGTCCTACGAGCAGTACTTC. J is TRBJ2-7 and V is TRBV27, with TRBD1 as a possible D gene (5 bases). The CDR3 totals 14 residues. Germline V gene sequence: CDR1 MNHEY, CDR2 SMNVEV (reference sequence). V was pared by 6 bases and J by 1 base, with 13 bases between.

About this clone: Other DNA sequences from this sample encode an identical CDR3 as well. The chain recombines TRBV5-1 with TRBJ2-3; 8 bases line up with TRBD1. V lost 5 bases, J lost 1 base, and 3 bases stayed unmatched. The V gene's germline CDR1 is SGHRS and CDR2 YFSETQ. The CDR3 is made up of 14 amino acids. The CDR3 protein is CASRRGQGTDTQYF. CDR3 DNA: TGCGCCAGCAGACGGGGACAGGGCACAGATACGCAGTATTTT.